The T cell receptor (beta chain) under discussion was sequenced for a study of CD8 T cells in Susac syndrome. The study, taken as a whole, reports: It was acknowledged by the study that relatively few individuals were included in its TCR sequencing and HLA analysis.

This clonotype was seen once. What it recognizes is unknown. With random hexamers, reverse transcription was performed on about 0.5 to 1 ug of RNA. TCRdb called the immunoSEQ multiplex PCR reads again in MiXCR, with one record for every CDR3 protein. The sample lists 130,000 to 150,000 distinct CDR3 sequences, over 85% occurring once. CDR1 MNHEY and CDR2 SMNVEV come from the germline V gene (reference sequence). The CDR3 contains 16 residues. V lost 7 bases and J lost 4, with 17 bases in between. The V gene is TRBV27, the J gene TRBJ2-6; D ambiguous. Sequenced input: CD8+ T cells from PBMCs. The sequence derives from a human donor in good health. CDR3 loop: CASTSLWNAGANVLTF. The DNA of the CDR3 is TGTGCCAGCACATCGCTTTGGAACGCAGGGGCCAACGTCCTGACTTTC.